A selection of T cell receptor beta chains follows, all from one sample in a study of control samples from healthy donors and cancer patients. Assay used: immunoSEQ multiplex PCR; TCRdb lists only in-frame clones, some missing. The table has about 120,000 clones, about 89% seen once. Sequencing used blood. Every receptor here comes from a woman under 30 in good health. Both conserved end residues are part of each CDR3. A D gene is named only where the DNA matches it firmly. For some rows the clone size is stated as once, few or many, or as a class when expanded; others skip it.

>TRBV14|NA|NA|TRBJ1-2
TGTGCCAGCAGCCATCCGTTCTATGGCTACACCTTC
CASSHPFYGYTF
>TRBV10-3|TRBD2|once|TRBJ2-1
TGTGCCATCAGTGAGTCTTTAATCCTCGCGGGAGAGAATGGCGATGAGCAGTTCTTC
CAISESLILAGENGDEQFF
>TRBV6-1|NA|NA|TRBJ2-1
TGTGCCAGCAGTGAAGCGACAGCCTTATCCTACAATGAGCAGTTCTTC
CASSEATALSYNEQFF
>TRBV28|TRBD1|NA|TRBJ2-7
TGTGCCAGCAGTTTAGACAGGGAGTCCTGCGAGCAGTACTTC
CASSLDRESCEQYF
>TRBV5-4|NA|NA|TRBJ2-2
TGTGCCAGCAGCTTTAGGACAGCCGCGAACACCGGGGAGCTGTTTTTT
CASSFRTAANTGELFF
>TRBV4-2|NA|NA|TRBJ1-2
TGTGCCAGCAGCCAAGACCGGGCCGAAGGCTATGGCTACACCTTC
CASSQDRAEGYGYTF
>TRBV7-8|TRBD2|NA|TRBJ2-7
TGTGCCAGCAGCTTAGAAGGGGAGGTCAACGGGCGGGAGGGCCTGTACGAGCAGTACTTC
CASSLEGEVNGREGLYEQYF
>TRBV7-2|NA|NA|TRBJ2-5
TGTGCCAGCAGCTTATATGCAGGGTGGCAAGAGACCCAGTACTTC
CASSLYAGWQETQYF
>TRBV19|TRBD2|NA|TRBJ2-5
TGTGCCAGTAGTATAGCCCGGGAGGGCCCTCAAGAGACCCAGTACTTC
CASSIAREGPQETQYF
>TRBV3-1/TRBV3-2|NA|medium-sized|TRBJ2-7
TGTGCCAGCAGCGGGAGGGGGAGCATAAGCTCCTACGAGCAGTACTTC
CASSGRGSISSYEQYF
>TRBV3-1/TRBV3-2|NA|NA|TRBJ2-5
TGTGCCAGCAGCCATTCCCCCGGACAGTCCCAAGAGACCCAGTACTTC
CASSHSPGQSQETQYF
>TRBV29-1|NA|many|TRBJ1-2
TGCAGCGTTGGGAGGGATAGCTACACCTTC
CSVGRDSYTF
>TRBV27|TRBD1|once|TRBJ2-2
TGTGCCAACCAACACTCCGACAGGGGCGACACCGGGGAGCTGTTTTTT
CANQHSDRGDTGELFF
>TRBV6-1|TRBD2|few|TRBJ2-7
TGTGCCAGCAGTGACGGACTAGCGGGAGGTTCCTACGAGCAGTACTTC
CASSDGLAGGSYEQYF
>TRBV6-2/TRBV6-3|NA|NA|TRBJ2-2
TGTGCCAGCAGTTACTCGAATGCGCGCGGATCGCGGCTGTTTTTT
CASSYSNARGSRLFF
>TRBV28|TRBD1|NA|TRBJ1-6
TGTGCCAGCAGTTTCAGCGATTCCCGACAGGGGAGTAATTCACCCCTCCACTTT
CASSFSDSRQGSNSPLHF
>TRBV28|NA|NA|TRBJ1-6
TGTGCCAGCAGGCCCACAGGGACCAATTCACCCCTCCACTTT
CASRPTGTNSPLHF
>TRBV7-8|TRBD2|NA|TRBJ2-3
TGTGCCAGCGGGCCCGGGCGGGCGGGAGCGTCCCGCACAGATACGCAGTATTTT
CASGPGRAGASRTDTQYF
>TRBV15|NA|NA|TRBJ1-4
TGTGCCACCAGCAGGGGTGGGGTCGAAAAACTGTTTTTT
CATSRGGVEKLFF
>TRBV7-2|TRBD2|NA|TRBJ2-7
TGTGCCAGCAGCTTAGGGCTAGCGGGAGGAAGGGAGCAGTACTTC
CASSLGLAGGREQYF
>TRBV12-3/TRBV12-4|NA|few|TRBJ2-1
TGTGCCAGCAGTTATGTCGCTGAGCAGTTCTTC
CASSYVAEQFF
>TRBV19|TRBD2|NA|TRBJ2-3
TGTGCCAGTAGGGGAGGGACAGATACGCAGTATTTT
CASRGGTDTQYF
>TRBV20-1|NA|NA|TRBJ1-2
TGCAGTGCTTTAGAGGGTGGCTACACCTTC
CSALEGGYTF
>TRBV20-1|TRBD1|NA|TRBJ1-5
TGCAGTGCTAGTCTGGGACAGCTTAATCAGCCCCAGCATTTT
CSASLGQLNQPQHF
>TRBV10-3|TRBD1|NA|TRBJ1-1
TGTGCCATCGGGGACAGGGGGAACACTGAAGCTTTCTTT
CAIGDRGNTEAFF
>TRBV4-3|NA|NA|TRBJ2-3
TGCGCCAGCAGCCATACGACCGATAGCACAGATACGCAGTATTTT
CASSHTTDSTDTQYF
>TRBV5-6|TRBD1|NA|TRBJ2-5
TGTGCCAGCAGCCCGGCGTCAGGGGCCAGGGGGGAGACCCAGTACTTC
CASSPASGARGETQYF
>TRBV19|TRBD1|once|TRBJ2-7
TGTGCCAGTAGTATCTCCGGGACAGTCCCAACGGTCTACGAGCAGTACTTC
CASSISGTVPTVYEQYF
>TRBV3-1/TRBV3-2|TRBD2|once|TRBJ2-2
TGTGCCAGCAGTGGACTAGCGGGGAACACCGGGGAGCTGTTTTTT
CASSGLAGNTGELFF
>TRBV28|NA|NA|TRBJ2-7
TGTGCCAGCACGACTAGAAGCGGGCAGTACTTC
CASTTRSGQYF
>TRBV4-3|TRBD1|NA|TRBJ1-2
TGCGCCAGCAGCCAAATACCCCTGACAGGGAGTAACTATGGCTACACCTTC
CASSQIPLTGSNYGYTF
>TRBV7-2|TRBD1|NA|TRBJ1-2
TGTGCCAGCAGCCTACCGGGACAGGGGATATATGGCTACACCTTC
CASSLPGQGIYGYTF
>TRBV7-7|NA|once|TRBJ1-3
TGTGCCAGCAGCCTATCCCCGGACTCTGGAAACACCATATATTTT
CASSLSPDSGNTIYF
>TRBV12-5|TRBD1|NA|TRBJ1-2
TGTGCTAGTGGTTCCCCGGGACAGTTCTTCCGAGGTGGCTACACCTTC
CASGSPGQFFRGGYTF
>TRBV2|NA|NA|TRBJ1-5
TGTGCCAGCAGAACCGCGGACGGTAGCAATCAGCCCCAGCATTTT
CASRTADGSNQPQHF
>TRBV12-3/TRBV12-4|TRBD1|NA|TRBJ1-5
TGTGCCAGCTCCCAGGGGGATGTTCAGCCCCAGCATTTT
CASSQGDVQPQHF
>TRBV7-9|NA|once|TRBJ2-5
TGTGCCAGCAGAGCTTGGGAGGGGGGTCACCAAGAGACCCAGTACTTC
CASRAWEGGHQETQYF
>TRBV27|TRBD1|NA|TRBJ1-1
TGTGCCAGCAGTTTATCGTTTCCGCAGGGGGCCATCACTGAAGCTTTCTTT
CASSLSFPQGAITEAFF
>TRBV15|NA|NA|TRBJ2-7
TGTGCCACCAGCAGCGGGAGAACGTACGGGCAGTACTTC
CATSSGRTYGQYF
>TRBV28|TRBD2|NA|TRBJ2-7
TGTGCCAGCAGTCCACCCTTGACTAGCGGCTCCTACGAGCAGTACTTC
CASSPPLTSGSYEQYF
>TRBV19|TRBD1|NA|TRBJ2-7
TGTGCCAGTGGCCGCGGGGGACAGGGCGACTACGAGCAGTACTTC
CASGRGGQGDYEQYF
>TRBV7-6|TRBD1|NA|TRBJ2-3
TGTGCCAGCAGCTTAGGAGCGACAGGGCGCACAGATACGCAGTATTTT
CASSLGATGRTDTQYF
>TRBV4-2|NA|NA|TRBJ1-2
TGTGCCAGCAGCCAAGACAGTAACTATGGCTACACCTTC
CASSQDSNYGYTF
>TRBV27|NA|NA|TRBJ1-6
TGTGCCAGCAGTTTAAACAGGGACCATAATTCACCCCTCCACTTT
CASSLNRDHNSPLHF
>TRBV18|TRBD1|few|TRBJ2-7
TGTGCCAGCTCACCACCACCAGGGGGCGAGCAGTACTTC
CASSPPPGGEQYF
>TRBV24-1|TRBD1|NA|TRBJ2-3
TGTGCCACCAGTCCCACAGGGGCTAGCACAGATACGCAGTATTTT
CATSPTGASTDTQYF
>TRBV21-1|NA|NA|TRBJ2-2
TGTGCCAGCAGCAATAAAAAGCCCTCCGGGACACAAAACACCGGGGAGCTGTTTTTT
CASSNKKPSGTQNTGELFF
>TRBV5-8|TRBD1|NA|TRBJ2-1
TGTGCCAGCAGCTGGGGGACAGGGGATTTAGGAAGCGGGAGTAGGGATGAGCAGTTCTTC
CASSWGTGDLGSGSRDEQFF